These T cell receptor beta chains were read from a single sample in a study of blood T cell repertoires in COVID-19. The table came from immunoSEQ multiplex PCR; TCRdb's copy has only in-frame clones and leaves some out. The sample comprises about 24,000 clones, approximately 92% of which are singletons, and roughly 21% rests with the top ten. Input material: peripheral blood. All receptors come from a human donor in a cohort sampled during active COVID-19. Each CDR3 is given with its conserved first and last residue. Each record gives: clone size, J gene, V gene, D gene, CDR3 protein, CDR3 DNA. A D gene is named only where the DNA matches it firmly. Where a row states a size, it is once, few, many or the class of an expanded clone; other rows omit it.

>.|TRBJ2-1|TRBV27|TRBD2
CASSLGSRAGGLVEQFF
TGTGCCAGCAGTTTGGGCTCAAGGGCGGGGGGGCTAGTTGAGCAGTTCTTC
>.|TRBJ2-1|TRBV11-2|TRBD2
CASSLEGAGTRIF
TGTGCCAGCAGCTTAGAAGGGGCCGGGACTAGGATCTTC
>.|TRBJ2-7|TRBV3-1/TRBV3-2|TRBD2
CASSEGGRGENEQYF
TGTGCCAGCAGCGAAGGCGGGAGGGGAGAAAACGAGCAGTACTTC
>.|TRBJ2-6|TRBV19|TRBD1
CASRKQGEIGANVLTF
TGTGCCAGTAGAAAACAGGGGGAGATTGGGGCCAACGTCCTGACTTTC
>.|TRBJ1-6|TRBV14|.
CANSLQGWNSPLHF
TGTGCCAACAGCCTACAGGGCTGGAATTCACCCCTCCACTTT
>.|TRBJ2-7|TRBV4-3|TRBD2
CASSQDAGGYEQYF
TGCGCCAGCAGCCAAGACGCGGGGGGGTACGAGCAGTACTTC
>.|TRBJ2-3|TRBV14|.
CASSQDAAGTSTDTQYF
TGTGCCAGCAGCCAAGACGCGGCGGGAACTAGCACAGATACGCAGTATTTT
>.|TRBJ2-1|TRBV27|TRBD2
CASRRTSGSPRYNEQFF
TGTGCCAGCCGACGGACTAGCGGGAGTCCCCGCTACAATGAGCAGTTCTTC
>.|TRBJ2-2|TRBV18|.
CASSPSGGGSSNTGELFF
TGTGCCAGCTCACCAAGCGGTGGAGGTAGCTCGAACACCGGGGAGCTGTTTTTT
>.|TRBJ2-3|TRBV6-5|TRBD2
CASKSGIISTDTQYF
TGTGCCAGCAAAAGCGGGATTATCAGCACAGATACGCAGTATTTT
>.|TRBJ1-1|TRBV28|TRBD1
CASRPQGAEAFF
TGTGCCAGCAGACCACAGGGGGCTGAAGCTTTCTTT
>.|TRBJ2-5|TRBV7-2|.
CASSLNALQETQYF
TGTGCCAGCAGCTTAAACGCGTTACAAGAGACCCAGTACTTC
>.|TRBJ1-2|TRBV2|.
CASNTAGERFYF
TGTGCCAGCAATACGGCCGGCGAGCGGTTCTATTTC
>.|TRBJ1-4|TRBV18|.
CASSPRAAGQKLFF
TGTGCCAGCTCACCACGTGCGGCAGGGCAAAAACTGTTTTTT
>.|TRBJ2-5|TRBV24-1|TRBD1
CATSDPRGPETQYF
TGTGCCACCAGTGATCCCAGGGGGCCAGAGACCCAGTACTTC
>.|TRBJ2-1|TRBV29-1|TRBD2
CSVAHPSGSSDEQFF
TGCAGCGTTGCCCATCCTAGCGGGAGTAGCGATGAGCAGTTCTTC
>.|TRBJ2-7|TRBV21-1|.
CASSKEAGGYEQYF
TGTGCCAGCAGCAAAGAAGCGGGGGGCTACGAGCAGTACTTC
>.|TRBJ2-7|TRBV11-2|.
CASSLGRDTSYEQYF
TGTGCCAGCAGCTTAGGCCGGGACACATCCTACGAGCAGTACTTC
>.|TRBJ2-7|TRBV4-1|TRBD1
CASSQDSQGKYEQYF
TGCGCCAGCAGCCAAGATTCACAGGGGAAATACGAGCAGTACTTC
>.|TRBJ2-2|TRBV6-2/TRBV6-3|.
CASSYSSSVRTGELFF
TGTGCCAGCAGTTACTCGAGCTCGGTTCGGACCGGGGAGCTGTTTTTT
>.|TRBJ1-1|TRBV5-4|.
CASRPTGTTEAFF
TGTGCCAGCAGGCCAACAGGGACCACTGAAGCTTTCTTT
>once|TRBJ2-7|TRBV2|.
CASSEVQGSSFPNEQYF
TGTGCCAGCAGTGAAGTACAGGGCAGCTCATTTCCGAACGAGCAGTACTTC
>.|TRBJ1-3|TRBV4-2|.
CASSQEGPRASSGNTIYF
TGTGCCAGCAGCCAAGAAGGCCCCAGGGCAAGCTCTGGAAACACCATATATTTT
>.|TRBJ2-2|TRBV9|TRBD2
CASSVRTSVPRDTGELFF
TGTGCCAGCAGCGTCCGGACTAGCGTACCGAGGGACACCGGGGAGCTGTTTTTT
>.|TRBJ1-1|TRBV15|TRBD1
CATSATGEAFF
TGTGCCACCAGCGCGACAGGGGAAGCTTTCTTT
>few|TRBJ2-1|TRBV3-1/TRBV3-2|TRBD2
CASSQGGGESYNEQFF
TGTGCCAGCAGCCAAGGCGGGGGGGAAAGCTACAATGAGCAGTTCTTC
>.|TRBJ1-5|TRBV9|.
CASSVAPGDHQPQHF
TGTGCCAGCAGCGTAGCTCCGGGAGACCATCAGCCCCAGCATTTT
>.|TRBJ2-1|TRBV19|TRBD1
CASMGRGSYNEQFF
TGTGCCAGTATGGGCAGGGGGTCCTACAATGAGCAGTTCTTC
>few|TRBJ1-5|TRBV30|.
CAWSFSNQPQHF
TGTGCCTGGAGTTTTAGTAATCAGCCCCAGCATTTT
>.|TRBJ2-7|TRBV19|.
CASSIGRSIPEQYF
TGTGCCAGTAGTATCGGCAGGTCGATCCCCGAGCAGTACTTC
>.|TRBJ1-4|TRBV25-1|.
CASSGNRVLSGEKLFF
TGTGCCAGCAGTGGAAACCGTGTCTTGAGTGGTGAAAAACTGTTTTTT
>.|TRBJ1-2|TRBV15|.
CATSVQQGYYGYTF
TGTGCCACCAGCGTTCAGCAGGGCTACTATGGCTACACCTTC
>once|TRBJ1-1|TRBV6-5|TRBD1
CASSSGGSFNTEAFF
TGTGCCAGCAGTTCAGGGGGCTCTTTCAACACTGAAGCTTTCTTT
>.|TRBJ2-2|TRBV6-5|TRBD1
CASSYRDRGHGGELFF
TGTGCCAGCAGTTACCGGGACAGGGGGCACGGCGGGGAGCTGTTTTTT
>.|TRBJ2-5|TRBV18|.
CASSQSRVKETQYF
TGTGCCAGCTCACAATCCAGGGTGAAAGAGACCCAGTACTTC
>.|TRBJ2-3|TRBV24-1|.
CATSDLQRGTQYF
TGTGCCACCAGTGATTTGCAGCGAGGTACGCAGTATTTT
>.|TRBJ2-2|TRBV5-1|.
CASSPGILNTGELFF
TGCGCCAGCAGCCCGGGGATACTGAACACCGGGGAGCTGTTTTTT
>.|TRBJ1-2|TRBV7-9|TRBD1
CASSLADRPMF
TGTGCCAGCAGCTTAGCGGACAGGCCGATGTTC
>medium-sized|TRBJ1-1|TRBV27|.
CASSLSGSTEAFF
TGTGCCAGCAGTTTATCGGGGAGCACTGAAGCTTTCTTT
>.|TRBJ1-6|TRBV30|.
CAWRARLDSPLHF
TGTGCCTGGAGGGCAAGACTTGACTCACCCCTCCACTTT
>.|TRBJ2-4|TRBV6-2/TRBV6-3|TRBD1
CASSPQTGFIQYF
TGTGCCAGCAGTCCCCAGACAGGGTTCATTCAGTACTTC
>once|TRBJ2-3|TRBV2|.
CASSLSLGTDTQYF
TGTGCCAGCAGTCTCTCCCTCGGCACAGATACGCAGTATTTT
>.|TRBJ2-3|TRBV7-9|TRBD2
CASSFPKSAGGDTQYF
TGTGCCAGCAGCTTTCCAAAGTCGGCGGGGGGCGATACGCAGTATTTT
>.|TRBJ2-7|TRBV5-6|.
CASSLVRTYEQYF
TGTGCCAGCAGCTTGGTTCGGACTTACGAGCAGTACTTC
>.|TRBJ2-5|TRBV25-1|TRBD2
CASSEYRGDYTDSTQYF
TGTGCCAGCAGTGAATATAGAGGGGACTACACGGATTCGACCCAGTACTTC
>.|TRBJ1-4|TRBV5-1|.
CASSLREGSNEKLFF
TGCGCCAGCAGCTTGCGGGAGGGGTCTAATGAAAAACTGTTTTTT